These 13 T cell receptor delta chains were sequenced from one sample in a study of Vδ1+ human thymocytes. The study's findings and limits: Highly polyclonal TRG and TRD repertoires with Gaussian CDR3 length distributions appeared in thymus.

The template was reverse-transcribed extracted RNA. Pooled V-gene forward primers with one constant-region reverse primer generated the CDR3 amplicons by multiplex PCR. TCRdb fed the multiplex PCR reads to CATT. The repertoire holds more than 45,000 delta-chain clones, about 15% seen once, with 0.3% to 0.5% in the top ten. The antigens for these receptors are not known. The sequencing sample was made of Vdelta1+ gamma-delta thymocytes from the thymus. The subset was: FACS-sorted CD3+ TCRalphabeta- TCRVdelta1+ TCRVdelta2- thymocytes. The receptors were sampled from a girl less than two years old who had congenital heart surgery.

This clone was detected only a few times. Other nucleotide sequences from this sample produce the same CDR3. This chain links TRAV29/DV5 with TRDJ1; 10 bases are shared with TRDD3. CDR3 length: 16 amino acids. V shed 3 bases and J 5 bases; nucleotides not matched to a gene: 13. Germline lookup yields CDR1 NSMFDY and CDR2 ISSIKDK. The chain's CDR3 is CAATLGGYLRTDKLIF. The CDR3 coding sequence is TGTGCAGCAACCCTTGGGGGATACTTGAGGACTGATAAACTCATCTTT.

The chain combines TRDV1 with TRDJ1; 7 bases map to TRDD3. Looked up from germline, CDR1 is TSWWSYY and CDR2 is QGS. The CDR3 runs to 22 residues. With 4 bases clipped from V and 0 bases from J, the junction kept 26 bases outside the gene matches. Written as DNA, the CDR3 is TGTGCTCTTGGGGGGCGACCTAAAAGCCTCCGGGGGATGGGGCACTACACCGATAAACTCATCTTT. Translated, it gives CALGGRPKSLRGMGHYTDKLIF.

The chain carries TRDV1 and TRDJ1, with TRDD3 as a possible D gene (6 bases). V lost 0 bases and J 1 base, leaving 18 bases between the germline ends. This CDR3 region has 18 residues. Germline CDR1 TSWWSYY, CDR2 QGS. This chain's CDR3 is CALGELPLAGDATDKLIF. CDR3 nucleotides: TGTGCTCTTGGGGAACTCCCTTTGGCTGGGGATGCCACCGATAAACTCATCTTT.

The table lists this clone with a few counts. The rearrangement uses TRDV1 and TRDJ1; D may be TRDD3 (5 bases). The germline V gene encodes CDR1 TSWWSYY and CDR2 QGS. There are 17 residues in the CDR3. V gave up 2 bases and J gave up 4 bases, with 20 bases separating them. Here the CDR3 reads CALGEFRDPPTNDKLIF. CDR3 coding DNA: TGTGCTCTTGGGGAATTTAGGGATCCCCCGACCAACGATAAACTCATCTTT.

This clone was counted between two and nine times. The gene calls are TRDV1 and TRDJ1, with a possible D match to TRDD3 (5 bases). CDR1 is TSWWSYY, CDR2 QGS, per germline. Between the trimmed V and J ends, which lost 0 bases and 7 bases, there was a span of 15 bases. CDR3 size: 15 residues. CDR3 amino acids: CALGELRGSRVKLIF. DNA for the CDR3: TGTGCTCTTGGGGAACTAAGGGGGTCTCGGGTTAAACTCATCTTT.

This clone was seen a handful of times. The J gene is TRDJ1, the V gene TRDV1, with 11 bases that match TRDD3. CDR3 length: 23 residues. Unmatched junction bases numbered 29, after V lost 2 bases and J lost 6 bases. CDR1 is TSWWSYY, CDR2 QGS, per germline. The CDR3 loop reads CALGETGLLSYHRLGDTFNKLIF. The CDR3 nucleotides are TGTGCTCTTGGGGAAACTGGCCTCCTTTCCTACCACCGGCTGGGGGATACTTTCAATAAACTCATCTTT.

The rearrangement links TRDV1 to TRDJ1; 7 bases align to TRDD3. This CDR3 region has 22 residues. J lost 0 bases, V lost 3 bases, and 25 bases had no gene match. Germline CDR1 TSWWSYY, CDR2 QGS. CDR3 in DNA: TGTGCTCTTGGGGACCCATCCCTCCGTGACTGGGGACATGCCTCGTACACCGATAAACTCATCTTT. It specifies CALGDPSLRDWGHASYTDKLIF.

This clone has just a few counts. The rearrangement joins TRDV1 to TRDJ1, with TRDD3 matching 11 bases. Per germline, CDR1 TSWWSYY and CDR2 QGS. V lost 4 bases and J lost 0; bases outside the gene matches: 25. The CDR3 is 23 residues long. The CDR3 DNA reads TGTGCTCTTGGGGGAATTCCCGTGAAGGTGACGCACTGGGGGATATCTAACACCGATAAACTCATCTTT. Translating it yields CALGGIPVKVTHWGISNTDKLIF.

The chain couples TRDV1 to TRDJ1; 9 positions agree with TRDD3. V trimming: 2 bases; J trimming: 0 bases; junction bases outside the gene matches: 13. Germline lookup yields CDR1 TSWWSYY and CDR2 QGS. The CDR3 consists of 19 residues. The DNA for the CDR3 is TGTGCTCTTGGGGAAGTTTCCTACCTGGGGGATCCGTACACCGATAAACTCATCTTT. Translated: CALGEVSYLGDPYTDKLIF.

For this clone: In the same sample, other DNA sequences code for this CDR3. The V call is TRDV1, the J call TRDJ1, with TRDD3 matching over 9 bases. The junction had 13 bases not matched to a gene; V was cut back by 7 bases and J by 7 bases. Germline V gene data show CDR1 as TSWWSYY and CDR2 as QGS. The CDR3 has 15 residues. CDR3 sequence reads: CALVNWGTKTSKLIF. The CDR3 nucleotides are TGTGCTCTTGTAAACTGGGGGACGAAGACTAGTAAACTCATCTTT.

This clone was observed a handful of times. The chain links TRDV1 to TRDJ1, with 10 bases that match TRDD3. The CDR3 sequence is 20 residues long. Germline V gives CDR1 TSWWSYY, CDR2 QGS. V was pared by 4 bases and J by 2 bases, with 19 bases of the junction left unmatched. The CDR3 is CALGVLPAALGDVRTDKLIF. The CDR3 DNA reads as TGTGCTCTTGGGGTCCTGCCGGCCGCACTGGGGGATGTCCGTACCGATAAACTCATCTTT.

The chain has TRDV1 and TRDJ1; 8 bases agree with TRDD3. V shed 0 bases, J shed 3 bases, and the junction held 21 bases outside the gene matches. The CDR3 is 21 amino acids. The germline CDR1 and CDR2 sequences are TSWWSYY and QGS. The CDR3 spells CALGELYDVSAGGDEPDKLIF. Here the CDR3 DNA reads TGTGCTCTTGGGGAACTATACGACGTGTCTGCTGGGGGAGACGAGCCCGATAAACTCATCTTT.

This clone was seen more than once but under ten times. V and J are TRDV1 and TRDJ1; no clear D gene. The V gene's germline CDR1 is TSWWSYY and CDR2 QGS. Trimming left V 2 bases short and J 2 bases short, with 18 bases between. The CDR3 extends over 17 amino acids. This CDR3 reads CALGESVRPMMTDKLIF. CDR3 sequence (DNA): TGTGCTCTTGGGGAATCCGTTAGACCCATGATGACCGATAAACTCATCTTT.